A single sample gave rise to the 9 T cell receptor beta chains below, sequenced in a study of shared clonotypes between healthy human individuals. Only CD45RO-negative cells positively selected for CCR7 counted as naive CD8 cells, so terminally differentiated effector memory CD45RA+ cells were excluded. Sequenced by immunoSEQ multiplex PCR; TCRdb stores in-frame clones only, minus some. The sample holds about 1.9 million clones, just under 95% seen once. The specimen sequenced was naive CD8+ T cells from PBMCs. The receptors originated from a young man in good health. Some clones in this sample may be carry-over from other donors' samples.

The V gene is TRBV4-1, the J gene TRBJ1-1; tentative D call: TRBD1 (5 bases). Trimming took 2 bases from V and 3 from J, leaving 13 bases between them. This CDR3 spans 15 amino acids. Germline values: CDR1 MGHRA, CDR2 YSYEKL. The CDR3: CASSQRQGPYTEAFF. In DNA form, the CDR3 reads TGCGCCAGCAGCCAAAGGCAGGGTCCTTACACTGAAGCTTTCTTT.

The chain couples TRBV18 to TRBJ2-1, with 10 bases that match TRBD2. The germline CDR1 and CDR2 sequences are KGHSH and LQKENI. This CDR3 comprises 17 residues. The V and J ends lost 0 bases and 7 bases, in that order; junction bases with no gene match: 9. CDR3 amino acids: CASSPPPSGRASNEQFF. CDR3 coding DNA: TGTGCCAGCTCACCACCCCCAAGCGGGAGGGCGTCTAATGAGCAGTTCTTC. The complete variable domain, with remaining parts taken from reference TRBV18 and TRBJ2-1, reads NAGVMQNPRHLVRRRGQEARLRCSPMKGHSHVYWYRQLPEEGLKFMVYLQKENIIDESGMPKERFSAEFPKEGPSILRIQQVVRGDSAAYFCASSPPPSGRASNEQFFGPGTRLTVL.

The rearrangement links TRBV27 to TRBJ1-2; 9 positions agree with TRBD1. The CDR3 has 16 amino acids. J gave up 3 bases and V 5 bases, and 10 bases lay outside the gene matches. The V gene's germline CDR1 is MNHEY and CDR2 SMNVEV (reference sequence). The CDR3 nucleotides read TGTGCCAGCAGTCCGGTGGGGACAGGGTTTGACTATGGCTACACCTTC. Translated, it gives CASSPVGTGFDYGYTF.

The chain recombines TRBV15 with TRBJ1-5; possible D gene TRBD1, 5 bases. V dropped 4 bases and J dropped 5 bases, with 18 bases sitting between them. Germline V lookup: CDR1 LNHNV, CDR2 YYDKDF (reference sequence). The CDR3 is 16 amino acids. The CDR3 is CATSKRSSDTDQPQHF. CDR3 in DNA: TGTGCCACCAGCAAAAGATCGTCGGACACCGATCAGCCCCAGCATTTT.

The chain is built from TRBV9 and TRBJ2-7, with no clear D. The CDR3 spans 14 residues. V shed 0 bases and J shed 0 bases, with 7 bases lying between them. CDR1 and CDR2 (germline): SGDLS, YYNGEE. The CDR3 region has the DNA TGTGCCAGCAGCGTAGGGTCGAACTCCTACGAGCAGTACTTC. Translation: CASSVGSNSYEQYF.

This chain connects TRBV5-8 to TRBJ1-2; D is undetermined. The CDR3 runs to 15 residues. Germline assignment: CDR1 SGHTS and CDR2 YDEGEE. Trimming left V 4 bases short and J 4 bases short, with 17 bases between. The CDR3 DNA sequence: TGTGCCAGCAGCAGTGGTCCACGAAAGACCTATGGCTACACCTTC. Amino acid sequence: CASSSGPRKTYGYTF. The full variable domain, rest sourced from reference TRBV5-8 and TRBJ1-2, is EAGVTQSPTHLIKTRGQQATLRCSPISGHTSVYWYQQALGLGLQFLLWYDEGEERNRGNFPPRFSGRQFPNYSSELNVNALELEDSALYLCASSSGPRKTYGYTFGSGTRLTVV.

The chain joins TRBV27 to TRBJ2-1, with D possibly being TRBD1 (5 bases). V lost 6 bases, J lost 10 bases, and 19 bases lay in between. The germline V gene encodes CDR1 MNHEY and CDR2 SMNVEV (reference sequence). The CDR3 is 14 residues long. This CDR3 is CASSLDRTTREQFF. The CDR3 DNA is TGTGCCAGCAGCTTAGACAGAACCACAAGAGAGCAGTTCTTC.

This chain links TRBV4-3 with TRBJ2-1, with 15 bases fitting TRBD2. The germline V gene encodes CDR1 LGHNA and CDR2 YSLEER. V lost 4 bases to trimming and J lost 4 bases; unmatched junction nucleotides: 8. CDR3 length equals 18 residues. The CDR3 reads CASSLGLAGGPGYNEQFF. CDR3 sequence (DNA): TGCGCCAGCAGCCTAGGACTAGCGGGAGGGCCCGGGTACAATGAGCAGTTCTTC.

The CDR3 reads CASSLRVLSTDTQYF. The CDR3 nucleotides read TGTGCCAGCAGTTTAAGGGTTTTGAGCACAGATACGCAGTATTTT. V and J are TRBV27 and TRBJ2-3; D remains unclear. The ends were cut back, 2 bases at V and 0 bases at J, with 9 bases in the middle. This CDR3 spans 15 amino acids. The germline V gene has CDR1 MNHEY and CDR2 SMNVEV (reference sequence).